Listed below are T cell receptor beta chains from one sample, sequenced in a study of T cells after yellow fever vaccination. Each CDR3 protein is one row after TCRdb ran MiXCR on the 5' RACE reads. Among more than 300,000 distinct CDR3 sequences listed, around 7% were seen once. The sample here was PBMCs, taken more than 40 days after the first yellow fever vaccination. These receptors all come from a man aged 18 to 30 who received the YFV17D yellow fever vaccine. Both conserved end residues are part of each CDR3.

J gene: TRBJ1-1
CDR3 length: 13
V gene: TRBV27
CDR3 protein: CASSRSGGTEAFF

J gene: TRBJ2-1
CDR3 length: 15
V gene: TRBV5-1
CDR3 protein: CASSEGGSSYNEQFF

J gene: TRBJ1-2
CDR3 length: 18
V gene: TRBV7-3
CDR3 protein: CASSLRGRDGAYGYGYTF

J gene: TRBJ2-7
CDR3 length: 14
V gene: TRBV7-2
CDR3 protein: CASSSPGAYYEQYF

J gene: TRBJ1-5
CDR3 length: 13
V gene: TRBV6-2/TRBV6-3
CDR3 protein: CASRESYNQPQHF

J gene: TRBJ2-2
CDR3 length: 17
V gene: TRBV4-3
CDR3 protein: CASSHRAGTGATGELFF

J gene: TRBJ2-1
CDR3 length: 15
V gene: TRBV27
CDR3 protein: CASRERTGWGNEQFF

J gene: TRBJ2-2
CDR3 length: 15
V gene: TRBV9
CDR3 protein: CASSVGAGNTGELFF

J gene: TRBJ2-6
CDR3 length: 20
V gene: TRBV6-1
CDR3 protein: CASSESLTQVHFSGANVLTF

J gene: TRBJ2-3
CDR3 length: 13
V gene: TRBV10-3
CDR3 protein: CAIRGPLSDTQYF

J gene: TRBJ2-1
CDR3 length: 14
V gene: TRBV5-1
CDR3 protein: CASSSGQTYNEQFF

J gene: TRBJ1-1
CDR3 length: 17
V gene: TRBV27
CDR3 protein: CASSLIFRGPENTEAFF

J gene: TRBJ1-5
CDR3 length: 17
V gene: TRBV19
CDR3 protein: CASSLQTKHRLNQPQHF

J gene: TRBJ1-6
CDR3 length: 18
V gene: TRBV6-1
CDR3 protein: CASRRSDSWSSYNSPLHF

J gene: TRBJ2-2
CDR3 length: 14
V gene: TRBV29-1
CDR3 protein: CSVEPAGQGGELFF

J gene: TRBJ1-5
CDR3 length: 13
V gene: TRBV5-5
CDR3 protein: CASRLQGGQPQHF

J gene: TRBJ2-5
CDR3 length: 14
V gene: TRBV5-1
CDR3 protein: CASSLGNPRETQYF

J gene: TRBJ1-2
CDR3 length: 14
V gene: TRBV11-2
CDR3 protein: CASSLGDGIYGYTF

J gene: TRBJ2-1
CDR3 length: 14
V gene: TRBV7-7
CDR3 protein: CASSLGGTGREQFF

J gene: TRBJ1-4
CDR3 length: 14
V gene: TRBV6-1
CDR3 protein: CASRKTATNEKLFF

J gene: TRBJ2-2
CDR3 length: 14
V gene: TRBV7-2
CDR3 protein: CASSQTVNTGELFF

J gene: TRBJ1-1
CDR3 length: 17
V gene: TRBV4-3
CDR3 protein: CASSLLDAGEVNTEAFF

J gene: TRBJ1-1
CDR3 length: 12
V gene: TRBV30
CDR3 protein: CAWDRLNTEAFF

J gene: TRBJ1-5
CDR3 length: 15
V gene: TRBV4-2
CDR3 protein: CASSQDTTGHQPQHF

J gene: TRBJ2-4
CDR3 length: 14
V gene: TRBV12-3/TRBV12-4
CDR3 protein: CASSLLDRPNIQYF

J gene: TRBJ2-7
CDR3 length: 12
V gene: TRBV4-2
CDR3 protein: CASSSLGGEQYF

J gene: TRBJ1-4
CDR3 length: 14
V gene: TRBV28
CDR3 protein: CASSLGQFREKLFF

J gene: TRBJ2-7
CDR3 length: 16
V gene: TRBV5-1
CDR3 protein: CASTWGTGALSYEQYF

J gene: TRBJ2-1
CDR3 length: 12
V gene: TRBV5-5
CDR3 protein: CASSWDDNEQFF

J gene: TRBJ2-7
CDR3 length: 15
V gene: TRBV7-2
CDR3 protein: CASSLVWTGSYEQYF

J gene: TRBJ1-5
CDR3 length: 15
V gene: TRBV4-1
CDR3 protein: CASSQDAGVGQPQHF

J gene: TRBJ1-5
CDR3 length: 14
V gene: TRBV7-2
CDR3 protein: CASSPMNSNQPQHF

J gene: TRBJ1-3
CDR3 length: 16
V gene: TRBV7-9
CDR3 protein: CASSFTGGSLGNTIYF

J gene: TRBJ2-6
CDR3 length: 15
V gene: TRBV4-2
CDR3 protein: CASSVQGTGANVLTF

J gene: TRBJ1-1
CDR3 length: 14
V gene: TRBV5-4
CDR3 protein: CASSFGGAETEAFF

J gene: TRBJ1-5
CDR3 length: 12
V gene: TRBV12-3/TRBV12-4
CDR3 protein: CASSNSNQPQHF

J gene: TRBJ1-2
CDR3 length: 15
V gene: TRBV11-2
CDR3 protein: CASSLGGWPQRGYTF

J gene: TRBJ2-3
CDR3 length: 16
V gene: TRBV5-1
CDR3 protein: CASSFGRGGSTDTQYF

J gene: TRBJ2-7
CDR3 length: 13
V gene: TRBV12-3/TRBV12-4
CDR3 protein: CASSLGAVREQYF

J gene: TRBJ2-1
CDR3 length: 15
V gene: TRBV5-1
CDR3 protein: CASSIQGREYNEQFF

J gene: TRBJ2-3
CDR3 length: 14
V gene: TRBV10-3
CDR3 protein: CAISHGREADTQYF

J gene: TRBJ2-3
CDR3 length: 13
V gene: TRBV2
CDR3 protein: CASNPGSTDTQYF